The T cell receptor (beta chain) described here comes from a study of blood T cell repertoires in COVID-19. This clone showed up just once. The V gene lost 5 bases and the J gene lost 6 bases, with 11 bases spanning the gap. The CDR3 has 12 residues. Germline CDR1 reads SGHRS; CDR2 reads YFSETQ. Clones were sequenced by immunoSEQ multiplex PCR, and TCRdb holds only the in-frame ones, with some missing. The data contain roughly 100,000 clones, approximately 84% of them singletons. The specimen sequenced was peripheral blood. The V call is TRBV5-1, the J call TRBJ1-2; perhaps TRBD1 as D (5 bases). The receptor's source is a man aged 35 to 55 with active or convalescent COVID-19. CDR3 sequence (DNA): TGCGCCAGCAGATTAGGGACTGATGGCTACACCTTC. This sequence encodes CASRLGTDGYTF.